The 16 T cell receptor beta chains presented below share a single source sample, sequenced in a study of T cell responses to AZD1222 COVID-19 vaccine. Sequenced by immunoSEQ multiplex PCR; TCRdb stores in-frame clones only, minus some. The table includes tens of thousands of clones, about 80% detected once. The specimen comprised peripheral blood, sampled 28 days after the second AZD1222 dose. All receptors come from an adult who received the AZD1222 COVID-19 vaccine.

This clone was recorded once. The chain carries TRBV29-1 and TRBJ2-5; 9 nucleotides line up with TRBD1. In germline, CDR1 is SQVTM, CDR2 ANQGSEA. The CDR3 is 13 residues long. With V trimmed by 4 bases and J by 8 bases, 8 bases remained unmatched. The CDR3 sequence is CSVAGTGLETQYF. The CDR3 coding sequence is TGCAGCGTTGCGGGGACAGGGCTCGAAACCCAGTACTTC.

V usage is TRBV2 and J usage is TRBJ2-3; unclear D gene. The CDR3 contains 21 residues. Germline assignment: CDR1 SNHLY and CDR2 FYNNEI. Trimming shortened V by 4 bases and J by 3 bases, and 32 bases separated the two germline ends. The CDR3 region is CASSVRRVPEPGSRSTDTQYF. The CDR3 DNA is TGTGCCAGCAGTGTCCGGCGTGTCCCTGAACCCGGGTCAAGGTCTACAGATACGCAGTATTTT.

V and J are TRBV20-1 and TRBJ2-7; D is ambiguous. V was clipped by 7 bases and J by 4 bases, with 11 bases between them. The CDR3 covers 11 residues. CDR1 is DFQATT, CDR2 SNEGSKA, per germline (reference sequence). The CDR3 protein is CSGFEAYEQYF. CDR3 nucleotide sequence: TGCAGTGGTTTCGAGGCTTACGAGCAGTACTTC.

The CDR3 reads CASSLRGQTYEQYF. For the CDR3, the DNA is TGTGCCAGCAGTCTCCGGGGCCAGACCTACGAGCAGTACTTC. This chain connects TRBV27 to TRBJ2-7; TRBD1 or TRBD2 may be the D gene (5 bases each). This CDR3 is 14 amino acids long. CDR1 is MNHEY and CDR2 is SMNVEV in the germline V gene (reference sequence). V was shortened by 5 bases and J by 2 bases, with 13 bases between the two germline ends.

CDR3 amino acids: CARRGAEQPQHF. CDR3 bases: TGTGCCAGAAGGGGGGCTGAGCAGCCCCAGCATTTT. The genes are TRBV12-3 or TRBV12-4 and TRBJ1-5, with D perhaps TRBD1 (6 bases). The CDR3 totals 12 residues. Trimming left V 9 bases short and J 7 bases short, with 13 bases between.

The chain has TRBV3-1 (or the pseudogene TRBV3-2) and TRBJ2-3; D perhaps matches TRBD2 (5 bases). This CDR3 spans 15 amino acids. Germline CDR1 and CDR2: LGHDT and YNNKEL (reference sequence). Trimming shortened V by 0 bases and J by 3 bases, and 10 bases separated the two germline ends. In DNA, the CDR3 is TGTGCCAGCAGCCAAGATAGGTCGGGGACAGATACGCAGTATTTT. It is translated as CASSQDRSGTDTQYF.

Written as DNA, the CDR3 is TGTGCCAGCAGCACCCTGGACAGGGGCCTCAACACTGAAGCTTTCTTT. Translating gives CASSTLDRGLNTEAFF. The V and J genes are TRBV28 and TRBJ1-1; 9 bases line up with TRBD1. CDR1 is MDHEN and CDR2 is SYDVKM in the germline V gene. The CDR3 covers 16 residues. V was clipped by 6 bases and J by 2 bases; unmatched bases: 10.

The CDR3 DNA is TGTGCCAGCAGTTTCGTGGGCTTACGTGGCTACACCTTC. Residues: CASSFVGLRGYTF. This chain uses TRBV12-3 or TRBV12-4 with TRBJ1-2, with unresolved D. V shed 3 bases and J shed 7 bases, with 12 bases lying between them. This CDR3 has 13 residues.

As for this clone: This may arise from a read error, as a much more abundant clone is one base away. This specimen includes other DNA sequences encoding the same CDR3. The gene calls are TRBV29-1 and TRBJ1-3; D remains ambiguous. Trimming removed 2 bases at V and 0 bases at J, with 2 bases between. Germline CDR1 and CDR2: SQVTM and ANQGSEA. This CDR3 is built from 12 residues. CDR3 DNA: TGCAGCGTTGAAAACTCTGGAAACACCATATATTTT. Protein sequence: CSVENSGNTIYF.

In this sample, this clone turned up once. The CDR3: CASSAPAGIYGYTF. Here the CDR3 DNA reads TGTGCCAGCAGTGCGCCGGCAGGGATATACGGCTACACCTTC. The genes are TRBV2 and TRBJ1-2, with D tentatively TRBD1 (5 bases). V dropped 4 bases and J dropped 8 bases, with 17 bases sitting between them. The CDR3 runs 14 residues. Germline values: CDR1 SNHLY, CDR2 FYNNEI.

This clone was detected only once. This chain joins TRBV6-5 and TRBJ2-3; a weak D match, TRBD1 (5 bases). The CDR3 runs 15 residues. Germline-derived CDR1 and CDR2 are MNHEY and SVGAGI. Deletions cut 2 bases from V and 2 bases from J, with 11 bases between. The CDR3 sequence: CASSYGVGVTDTQYF. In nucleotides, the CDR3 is TGTGCCAGCAGTTACGGGGTAGGGGTCACAGATACGCAGTATTTT.

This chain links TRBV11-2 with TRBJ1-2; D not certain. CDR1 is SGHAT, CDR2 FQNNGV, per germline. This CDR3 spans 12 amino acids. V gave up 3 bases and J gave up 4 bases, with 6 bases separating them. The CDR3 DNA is TGTGCCAGCAGCTTTGACACCTATGGCTACACCTTC. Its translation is CASSFDTYGYTF.

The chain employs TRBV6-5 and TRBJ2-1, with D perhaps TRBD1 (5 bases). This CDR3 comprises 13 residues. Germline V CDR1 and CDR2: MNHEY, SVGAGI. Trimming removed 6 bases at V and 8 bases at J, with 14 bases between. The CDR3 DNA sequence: TGTGCCAGCAGCCGGGCAGGGTCGGATGAGCAGTTCTTC. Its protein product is CASSRAGSDEQFF.

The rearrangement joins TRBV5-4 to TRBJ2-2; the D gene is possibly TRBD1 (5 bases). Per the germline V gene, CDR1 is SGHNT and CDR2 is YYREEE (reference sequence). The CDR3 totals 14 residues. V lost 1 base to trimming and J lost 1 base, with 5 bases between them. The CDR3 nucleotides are TGTGCCAGCAGCTTGACAGGGAACACCGGGGAGCTGTTTTTT. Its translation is CASSLTGNTGELFF.

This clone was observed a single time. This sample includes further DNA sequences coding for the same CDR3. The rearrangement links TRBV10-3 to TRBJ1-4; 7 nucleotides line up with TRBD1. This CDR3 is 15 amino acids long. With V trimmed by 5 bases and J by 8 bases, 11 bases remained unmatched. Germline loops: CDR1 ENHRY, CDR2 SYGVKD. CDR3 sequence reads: CAISNPGTGEEKLFF. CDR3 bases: TGTGCCATCAGTAATCCCGGAACAGGGGAGGAAAAACTGTTTTTT.

The chain's CDR3 is CASSAPGDVGRLTDTQYF. The CDR3 DNA reads as TGCGCCAGCAGCGCCCCGGGGGATGTAGGGAGGCTCACAGATACGCAGTATTTT. The V and J genes are TRBV5-1 and TRBJ2-3; D perhaps matches TRBD2 (6 bases). Germline-derived CDR1 and CDR2 are SGHRS and YFSETQ. V was clipped by 4 bases and J by 2 bases, with 23 bases between them. This CDR3 region has 18 residues.